These 10 T cell receptor beta chains were all obtained from the same sample, sequenced in a study of OX40 agonist ivuxolimab in advanced cancers. TCRdb's table, derived via immunoSEQ multiplex PCR, lists solely in-frame clones and lacks some. The sample records roughly 62,000 clones, roughly 90% being singletons. Sequencing used CD4+ or CD8+ T cells sorted from blood, obtained in a trial of the OX40 agonist ivuxolimab. The receptors originated from an adult with an advanced solid tumor such as melanoma, head and neck, liver or kidney cancer.

This sequence joins TRBV7-9 and TRBJ2-5; the D gene could be TRBD1 or TRBD2 (5 bases each). V lost 5 bases to trimming and J lost 4 bases, with 11 bases between them. CDR1 and CDR2 (germline): SEHNR, FQNEAQ (reference sequence). This CDR3 is 13 amino acids long. CDR3 nucleotide sequence: TGTGCCAGCAGCCCAGGGACCCCAGAGACCCAGTACTTC. Amino acid sequence: CASSPGTPETQYF.

This clone appeared a few times. V is TRBV11-2 and J is TRBJ2-7; no definite D call. Per germline, CDR1 SGHAT and CDR2 FQNNGV. Trimming removed 1 base from V and 3 bases from J, with 10 bases in between. There are 14 residues in the CDR3. CDR3: CASSLVGRNYEQYF. The CDR3 DNA follows: TGTGCCAGCAGCTTAGTTGGGCGGAACTACGAGCAGTACTTC.

The chain has TRBV30 and TRBJ2-6, with unresolved D. The V and J ends lost 0 bases and 0 bases respectively, with 6 bases between them. Germline V gene sequence: CDR1 GTSNPN, CDR2 SVGIG (reference sequence). The CDR3 is made up of 15 amino acids. The CDR3 bases are TGTGCCTGGAGTGTCGGTTCCTCTGGGGCCAACGTCCTGACTTTC. Residues: CAWSVGSSGANVLTF.

The V and J genes are TRBV6-4 and TRBJ2-3, with TRBD1 matching 7 bases. V trimming: 4 bases; J trimming: 4 bases; junction bases outside the gene matches: 2. This CDR3 comprises 13 residues. Per the germline V gene, CDR1 is MRHNA and CDR2 is SNTAGT. The CDR3 loop reads CASSGQGSDTQYF. As DNA, the CDR3 is TGTGCCAGCAGTGGACAGGGTTCAGATACGCAGTATTTT.

This clone was counted between two and nine times. The gene calls are TRBV7-8 and TRBJ2-7, with TRBD2 matching 7 bases. V gave up 4 bases and J gave up 7 bases; unmatched junction bases: 10. Germline CDR1 is SGHVS and CDR2 is FQNEAQ. This CDR3 is 14 amino acids long. The CDR3 region is CASSSNRWGGEQYF. DNA for the CDR3: TGTGCCAGCAGCTCCAACCGATGGGGGGGGGAGCAGTACTTC.

This clone has just a few counts. V is TRBV29-1 and J is TRBJ1-2; D not resolved. The CDR3 extends over 12 amino acids. Trimming took 4 bases from V and 7 from J, leaving 13 bases between them. Looked up from germline, CDR1 is SQVTM and CDR2 is ANQGSEA. CDR3 nucleotide sequence: TGCAGCGTTGGGTCCCCGGGCGCTGGCTACACCTTC. Translation gives CSVGSPGAGYTF.

V and J are TRBV9 and TRBJ2-1; TRBD1 is a possible D gene (5 bases). Germline assignment: CDR1 SGDLS and CDR2 YYNGEE. The CDR3 covers 14 residues. Trimming left V 4 bases short and J 5 bases short, with 13 bases between. CDR3 region: CASSPRQGNNEQFF. DNA of the CDR3: TGTGCCAGCAGCCCCCGCCAGGGAAACAATGAGCAGTTCTTC.

The chain recombines TRBV19 with TRBJ2-3, with 7 bases matching TRBD1. Trimming at V came to 6 bases and at J to 0 bases, leaving 6 bases not matched to a gene. CDR1 is LNHDA, CDR2 SQIVND, per germline (reference sequence). The CDR3 totals 15 residues. The CDR3 reads CASRKDRTSTDTQYF. The CDR3 DNA reads as TGTGCCAGTAGGAAGGACAGGACTAGCACAGATACGCAGTATTTT.

The rearrangement joins TRBV7-3 to TRBJ1-1; D unclear. Germline V gene lookup returns CDR1 SGHTA and CDR2 FQGTGA. This CDR3 is built from 13 residues. Trimming took off 5 bases at V and 4 bases at J, with 11 bases between the two ends. The DNA for the CDR3 is TGTGCCAGCAGCCCAAACTCGGGCACTGAAGCTTTCTTT. As protein: CASSPNSGTEAFF.

This clone showed up just a few times. The chain recombines TRBV7-6 with TRBJ2-1; TRBD1 matches 8 bases. Germline CDR1 and CDR2: SGHVS and FNYEAQ. After removal of 1 base from V and 12 bases from J, the junction contained 17 bases not matched to a gene. CDR3 size: 17 residues. CDR3: CASSLDPVQAGGVGQFF. In DNA form, the CDR3 reads TGTGCCAGCAGCTTAGACCCGGTCCAGGCAGGGGGCGTTGGGCAGTTCTTC.